The sequence of this TCR beta chain was determined in a study of T cells in Graves' hyperthyroidism and ophthalmopathy. Trimming took 0 bases from V and 0 from J; bases not matched to a gene: 4. The CDR3 totals 18 residues. Germline V gene sequence: CDR1 LGHNA, CDR2 YSLEER. RNA transcripts gave rise to amplified TCR beta CDR3 regions. First-round RT-PCR with HTBI primers amplified the TCR CDR3 region. TCRdb fed the multiplex PCR reads into MiXCR, producing one record per CDR3 protein. Of 700,000 to 850,000 distinct CDR3 sequences listed, 35% are singletons. The sample was blood. The chain employs TRBV4-3 and TRBJ2-6; 8 nucleotides match TRBD1. This receptor was identified in a woman aged 40 to 49 with Graves' hyperthyroidism. The CDR3 sequence is CASSQDLGTGSGANVLTF. As DNA, the CDR3 is TGCGCCAGCAGCCAAGATCTAGGGACAGGCTCTGGGGCCAACGTCCTGACTTTC.